These 9 T cell receptor beta chains were sequenced from one sample in a study of cytomegalovirus exposure and HLA in healthy donors. The PCR employed 60 Vbeta primers together with 13 Jbeta primers. The protocol was immunoSEQ multiplex PCR, while the TCRdb copy is restricted to in-frame clones and leaves out a portion. The sample shows about 140,000 clones, about 66% of them seen only once. The sequencing input was PBMCs. All receptors come from a male donor in good health and CMV-seronegative.

CDR3: CASSLIGAGVQPQHF. Here the CDR3 DNA reads TGTGCCAGCAGCCTAATAGGTGCAGGGGTTCAGCCCCAGCATTTT. The V gene is TRBV28, the J gene TRBJ1-5, with a tentative D call TRBD1 (6 bases). Trimming took off 6 bases at V and 6 bases at J, with 18 bases between the two ends. The length of the CDR3 is 15 residues. In germline, CDR1 is MDHEN, CDR2 SYDVKM.

V is TRBV4-3 and J is TRBJ2-4; 7 nucleotides match TRBD1. This CDR3 is 17 amino acids long. The J segment lost 1 base and the V segment lost 0 bases, leaving 6 bases of the junction unmatched. Germline loops: CDR1 LGHNA, CDR2 YSLEER. CDR3 region: CASSQDVRGLAKNIQYF. The CDR3 DNA reads as TGCGCCAGCAGCCAAGATGTAAGGGGGCTTGCCAAAAACATTCAGTACTTC.

The chain employs TRBV5-1 and TRBJ1-1; 10 bases are a match to TRBD1. V dropped 4 bases and J dropped 5; count of bases not matched to a gene: 11. The CDR3 has 16 amino acids. The V gene's germline CDR1 is SGHRS and CDR2 YFSETQ. The DNA for the CDR3 is TGCGCCAGCAGCACCGCCGACAGGGGGCAATGGACTGAAGCTTTCTTT. This gives the protein CASSTADRGQWTEAFF.

This chain uses TRBV28 with TRBJ1-3; D uncertain. The CDR3 spans 15 residues. V was shortened by 5 bases and J by 0 bases, with 11 bases between the two germline ends. The germline gives CDR1 MDHEN, CDR2 SYDVKM. The CDR3 loop is CASSPGLISGNTIYF. CDR3 bases: TGTGCCAGCAGTCCCGGACTGATCTCTGGAAACACCATATATTTT.

This chain joins TRBV29-1 and TRBJ2-6, with D perhaps TRBD1 (5 bases). V was trimmed by 6 bases and J by 1 base, leaving 13 bases between them. Germline V gives CDR1 SQVTM, CDR2 ANQGSEA. The CDR3 length is 15 residues. This chain's CDR3 is CSVKGDSSGANVLTF. The CDR3 DNA sequence: TGCAGCGTGAAGGGCGACAGTTCTGGGGCCAACGTCCTGACTTTC.

The V and J genes are TRBV25-1 and TRBJ1-2; D is unresolved. V was cut by 3 bases and J by 1 base, with 9 bases left in between. Per the germline V gene, CDR1 is MGHDK and CDR2 is SYGVNS. The CDR3 sequence is 14 residues long. In DNA form, the CDR3 reads TGTGCCAGCAGTGACTCCTTCTATAACTATGGCTACACCTTC. As protein: CASSDSFYNYGYTF.

The chain is built from TRBV29-1 and TRBJ1-2; 8 positions agree with TRBD1. Looked up from germline, CDR1 is SQVTM and CDR2 is ANQGSEA. Trimming at V came to 6 bases and at J to 0 bases, leaving 9 bases not matched to a gene. This CDR3 has 15 amino acids. Here the CDR3 DNA reads TGCAGCGTGGACAGGGCGGGGAAAGCTAACTATGGCTACACCTTC. This codes for CSVDRAGKANYGYTF.

This sequence joins TRBV11-2 and TRBJ2-2, with D possibly matching TRBD2 (6 bases). Looked up from germline, CDR1 is SGHAT and CDR2 is FQNNGV. The length of the CDR3 is 17 residues. Trimming left V 3 bases short and J 6 bases short, with 20 bases between. The CDR3 protein is CASSFRGAGGLAGELFF. In DNA form, the CDR3 reads TGTGCCAGCAGCTTCCGTGGGGCCGGGGGTCTAGCCGGGGAGCTGTTTTTT.

The chain is built from TRBV7-9 and TRBJ1-6; 10 bases match TRBD1. CDR1 and CDR2 from the germline V gene are SEHNR and FQNEAQ (reference sequence). The CDR3 length is 14 residues. V was pared by 5 bases and J by 10 bases, with 5 bases of the junction left unmatched. The CDR3 DNA follows: TGTGCCAGCAGCGCCGGGACAGGGGACTCACCCCTCCACTTT. Its protein product is CASSAGTGDSPLHF.